The 32 T cell receptor beta chains listed next were all sequenced from one sample in a study of CD8 T cells in ankylosing spondylitis. Whole-study results and caveats: One TCR beta motif, made up of several highly homologous variants, appeared characteristic of ankylosing spondylitis blood.

TCRdb itself ran the 5' RACE reads through MiXCR, one entry per CDR3 protein. The table records 650,000 to 800,000 distinct CDR3 sequences, around 20% of them present only once. For these TCRs, the target antigens are not known. Sequenced input: blood, either unsorted or a sorted T cell fraction (not recorded which). The source is a male donor with ankylosing spondylitis.

The chain joins TRBV11-2 to TRBJ1-2, with TRBD1 identical over 10 bases. With V trimmed by 6 bases and J by 7 bases, 5 bases remained unmatched. This CDR3 is 13 amino acids long. Germline CDR1 reads SGHAT; CDR2 reads FQNNGV. The CDR3: CASRSGTGAGYTF. CDR3 bases: TGTGCCAGCAGGTCCGGGACAGGGGCTGGCTACACCTTC.

This clonotype was seen at least ten times. J is TRBJ2-1 and V is TRBV15; no definite D call. This CDR3 is built from 14 residues. V was pared by 8 bases and J by 2 bases, with 13 bases between. In germline, CDR1 is LNHNV, CDR2 YYDKDF (reference sequence). Written as DNA, the CDR3 is TGTGCCACCGCGTCAGGTAACGCCTACAATGAGCAGTTCTTC. It yields the protein CATASGNAYNEQFF.

This clonotype was observed a few times. The chain couples TRBV12-3 or TRBV12-4 to TRBJ2-1; the D gene is possibly TRBD1 (5 bases). V was cut by 3 bases and J by 10 bases, with 7 bases left in between. This CDR3 spans 11 amino acids. CDR3 DNA: TGTGCCAGCAGTTTTCCAGGGGAGCAGTTCTTC. Its protein product is CASSFPGEQFF.

The V and J genes are TRBV5-1 and TRBJ1-2; a possible D gene is TRBD1 (6 bases). The CDR3 is 12 amino acids. Germline CDR1 and CDR2: SGHRS and YFSETQ. Trimming shortened V by 6 bases and J by 5 bases, and 11 bases separated the two germline ends. The chain's CDR3 is CASKGDTYGYTF. CDR3 bases: TGCGCCAGCAAGGGGGACACTTATGGCTACACCTTC.

The chain combines TRBV20-1 with TRBJ2-3; weak D call: TRBD2 (6 bases). The CDR3 totals 17 residues. Germline CDR1 reads DFQATT; CDR2 reads SNEGSKA (reference sequence). V dropped 2 bases and J dropped 2 bases, with 20 bases sitting between them. The CDR3 spells CSARNQERGGDTDTQYF. CDR3 nucleotide sequence: TGCAGTGCTAGAAACCAGGAGAGGGGAGGAGACACAGATACGCAGTATTTT.

The V gene is TRBV6-1, the J gene TRBJ1-6; D not certain. Germline CDR1 is MNHNS and CDR2 is SASEGT. The CDR3 has 15 amino acids. Trimming pared 4 bases from V and 11 bases from J, leaving 18 bases between. The CDR3 protein is CASSVGSLLGTPLHF. The CDR3 nucleotides read TGTGCCAGCAGTGTAGGGTCGCTCCTAGGGACACCCCTCCACTTT.

In its sample, this clonotype was seen a few times. The chain employs TRBV2 and TRBJ1-4; a weak D match, TRBD1 (6 bases). The CDR3 covers 15 residues. Germline loops: CDR1 SNHLY, CDR2 FYNNEI. The V end was cut by 4 bases, the J end by 5 bases, with 14 bases between. CDR3 nucleotide sequence: TGTGCCAGCAGTGCCGGGACACGGGGAAATGAAAAACTGTTTTTT. This encodes CASSAGTRGNEKLFF.

This clonotype showed up just a few times. This chain links TRBV7-2 with TRBJ2-7; 11 bases line up with TRBD1. Germline loops: CDR1 SGHTA, CDR2 FQGNSA. The CDR3 length is 14 residues. V shed 5 bases, J shed 5 bases, and the junction held 5 bases outside the gene matches. The CDR3 reads CASSLRTGGHEQYF. In DNA form, the CDR3 reads TGTGCCAGCAGCCTAAGGACAGGGGGCCACGAGCAGTACTTC. The full variable domain, completed using reference TRBV7-2 and TRBJ2-7, is GAGVSQSPSNKVTEKGKDVELRCDPISGHTALYWYRQSLGQGLEFLIYFQGNSAPDKSGLPSDRFSAERTGGSVSTLTIQRTQQEDSAVYLCASSLRTGGHEQYFGPGTRLTVT.

The rearrangement links TRBV11-2 to TRBJ2-5, with 10 bases matching TRBD2. The CDR3 spans 15 residues. CDR1 and CDR2 from the germline V gene are SGHAT and FQNNGV. After removal of 1 base from V and 5 bases from J, the junction contained 4 bases not matched to a gene. Here the CDR3 DNA reads TGTGCCAGCAGCTTAGTCCAACTAGCGGGGGAGACCCAGTACTTC. This translates into CASSLVQLAGETQYF.

The gene calls are TRBV12-3 or TRBV12-4 and TRBJ2-7; D gene ambiguous. V was clipped by 5 bases and J by 2 bases, with 13 bases between them. CDR3 length equals 14 residues. CDR3 DNA sequence: TGTGCCAGCAGTCCAAGGCCGGCAGCCTACGAGCAGTACTTC. It is translated as CASSPRPAAYEQYF.

A few counts support this clonotype. The genes are TRBV7-9 and TRBJ2-3; 11 bases match TRBD1. J was trimmed by 5 bases and V by 5 bases; bases with no gene match: 9. The CDR3 is 16 residues long. CDR1 is SEHNR and CDR2 is FQNEAQ in the germline V gene (reference sequence). The CDR3 DNA sequence: TGTGCCAGCAGCCCCACCCAGGGACAGGGGGTAGATACGCAGTATTTT. This translates into CASSPTQGQGVDTQYF.

This clonotype has a count of ten or more. The chain has TRBV13 and TRBJ2-3, with a possible D match to TRBD1 (6 bases). The V gene's germline CDR1 is PRHDT and CDR2 FYEKMQ (reference sequence). This CDR3 is 14 amino acids long. Trimming stripped 5 bases from V and 3 bases from J, with 12 bases between. This chain's CDR3 is CASSRARGTDTQYF. The DNA of the CDR3 is TGTGCCAGCAGCCGGGCAAGGGGGACAGATACGCAGTATTTT.

This clonotype turned up a few times. This chain links TRBV5-1 with TRBJ2-3; D assignment may be TRBD1 or TRBD2 (5 bases each). V lost 4 bases and J 2 bases, leaving 11 bases between the germline ends. CDR3 length equals 14 residues. From germline, CDR1 is SGHRS and CDR2 YFSETQ. CDR3 loop: CASSQGTLTDTQYF. The CDR3 coding sequence is TGCGCCAGCAGCCAAGGGACGCTCACAGATACGCAGTATTTT.

The chain couples TRBV20-1 to TRBJ2-5; D perhaps matches TRBD2 (5 bases). Germline V CDR1 and CDR2: DFQATT, SNEGSKA (reference sequence). The V and J ends lost 3 bases and 4 bases respectively, with 24 bases between them. The CDR3 loop spans 17 amino acids. The CDR3 coding sequence is TGCAGTGCTAGTTCCTACACCGAAGAGGGCTCGGCAGAGACCCAGTACTTC. Translated: CSASSYTEEGSAETQYF.

The chain is built from TRBV24-1 and TRBJ2-1; 10 bases are a match to TRBD2. The CDR3 consists of 14 residues. The germline gives CDR1 KGHDR, CDR2 SFDVKD. The V segment lost 5 bases and the J segment 8 bases; nucleotides outside the gene matches: 5. For the CDR3, the DNA is TGTGCCACCAGTGCTAGCGGGAGTGTCGATGAGCAGTTCTTC. It encodes CATSASGSVDEQFF.

The chain combines TRBV4-3 with TRBJ1-1, with D perhaps TRBD1 (5 bases). Between the trimmed V and J ends, which lost 0 bases and 3 bases, there was a span of 11 bases. CDR1 and CDR2 from the germline V gene are LGHNA and YSLEER. The CDR3 contains 15 residues. This CDR3 is CASSQDYWGDTEAFF. In DNA form, the CDR3 reads TGCGCCAGCAGCCAAGATTATTGGGGGGACACTGAAGCTTTCTTT.

The sample holds a few counts of this clonotype. This chain connects TRBV21-1 to TRBJ2-1; the D call in the table, TRBD2, was not verified against the DNA. TRBV21-1 is a documented pseudogene. This CDR3 is 16 amino acids long. The CDR3 sequence is CASSPRLAGVGDEQFF. In DNA, the CDR3 is TGTGCCAGCAGCCCCAGATTAGCGGGGGTTGGGGATGAGCAGTTCTTC.

This clonotype occurred a few times. The J gene is TRBJ1-1, the V gene TRBV15; D is ambiguous. Trimming removed 3 bases at V and 0 bases at J, with 5 bases between. The CDR3 spans 13 residues. The germline V gene encodes CDR1 LNHNV and CDR2 YYDKDF (reference sequence). CDR3 nucleotides: TGTGCCACCAGCAGCCAGATGAACACTGAAGCTTTCTTT. Encoded protein: CATSSQMNTEAFF.

J is TRBJ1-5 and V is TRBV2; 7 nucleotides align to TRBD1. Germline-derived CDR1 and CDR2 are SNHLY and FYNNEI. V lost 7 bases and J lost 4; bases outside the gene matches: 10. The CDR3 totals 15 residues. The CDR3 DNA follows: TGTGCCAGCACCTTTGGGGACAGCAATAATCAGCCCCAGCATTTT. This translates into CASTFGDSNNQPQHF.

This clonotype was counted a single time. The chain joins TRBV12-3 or TRBV12-4 to TRBJ1-5; D unresolved. V gave up 4 bases and J gave up 1 base, with 14 bases separating them. CDR3 length: 16 residues. CDR3 DNA sequence: TGTGCCAGCAGTTATACAGAATCCGGGAGCAATCAGCCCCAGCATTTT. This codes for CASSYTESGSNQPQHF.

This sequence joins TRBV12-3 or TRBV12-4 and TRBJ2-3; 8 positions match TRBD2. This CDR3 is built from 16 residues. Unmatched junction bases numbered 9, after V lost 3 bases and J lost 4 bases. CDR3 region: CASSFPTGGPSDTQYF. The CDR3 coding sequence is TGTGCCAGCAGTTTCCCCACGGGAGGGCCCTCAGATACGCAGTATTTT.

This rearrangement joins TRBV9 to TRBJ2-1; TRBD2 aligns across 11 bases. Germline lookup yields CDR1 SGDLS and CDR2 YYNGEE. Trimming took 0 bases from V and 14 from J; bases not matched to a gene: 10. The CDR3 sequence is 15 residues long. The CDR3 DNA follows: TGTGCCAGCAGCGTAGGGGCTAGCGGGGGGTCCATGGAGTTCTTC. Residues: CASSVGASGGSMEFF.

This clonotype came up a few times. The V call is TRBV30, the J call TRBJ2-2, with a weak D call TRBD1 (5 bases). The CDR3 is made up of 13 amino acids. Trimming took off 4 bases at V and 2 bases at J, with 8 bases between the two ends. The V gene's germline CDR1 is GTSNPN and CDR2 SVGIG (reference sequence). CDR3 region: CAWTTANTGELFF. For the CDR3, the DNA is TGTGCCTGGACGACAGCTAACACCGGGGAGCTGTTTTTT.

The rearrangement joins TRBV20-1 to TRBJ2-3; a weak D match, TRBD2 (5 bases). Germline V gives CDR1 DFQATT, CDR2 SNEGSKA (reference sequence). The ends were cut back, 6 bases at V and 3 bases at J, with 19 bases in the middle. The CDR3 is 15 amino acids. CDR3 bases: TGCAGTGCAATTACTGGAGGCTCGCCAACAGATACGCAGTATTTT. Protein product: CSAITGGSPTDTQYF.

This clonotype was counted between two and nine times. The chain couples TRBV29-1 to TRBJ2-7; D possibly matches TRBD1 or TRBD2 (6 bases each). Trimming removed 6 bases from V and 3 bases from J, with 15 bases in between. In germline, CDR1 is SQVTM, CDR2 ANQGSEA. CDR3 length equals 13 residues. The CDR3 DNA is TGCAGCGTCGGGGGCGGGGACGGCTACGAGCAGTACTTC. Its translation is CSVGGGDGYEQYF.

V is TRBV2 and J is TRBJ2-3; 9 bases fit TRBD2. The CDR3 totals 16 residues. The V and J ends lost 3 bases and 0 bases, in that order; junction bases with no gene match: 4. Germline V gives CDR1 SNHLY, CDR2 FYNNEI. DNA of the CDR3: TGTGCCAGCAGTGAGTTGACTAGCGGAAGCACAGATACGCAGTATTTT. Translated: CASSELTSGSTDTQYF.

V is TRBV12-3 or TRBV12-4 and J is TRBJ1-6; no reliable D call. The ends were cut back, 7 bases at V and 5 bases at J, with 6 bases in the middle. The CDR3 loop spans 12 amino acids. CDR3 sequence: CASTRNNSPLHF. The CDR3 DNA reads as TGTGCCAGCACCAGAAATAATTCACCCCTCCACTTT.

As regards this clonotype: One end of the junction is discordant with germline, which a read error may explain. This chain joins TRBV7-7 and TRBJ2-5; D possibly corresponds to TRBD2 (5 bases). The CDR3 extends over 14 amino acids. From germline, CDR1 is SSHAT and CDR2 FNYEAQ (reference sequence). The DNA for the CDR3 is TGTGCTAGCAGCTTAGCGAGCTCCCCAGAGACCCAGTACTTC. The encoded protein is CASSLASSPETQYF.

This clonotype turned up a few times. The chain couples TRBV12-3 or TRBV12-4 to TRBJ1-2; TRBD1 agrees at 7 bases. With 4 bases clipped from V and 4 bases from J, the junction kept 6 bases outside the gene matches. This CDR3 comprises 14 residues. This CDR3 is CASSSSDRVYGYTF. Written as DNA, the CDR3 is TGTGCCAGCAGTTCCTCCGACAGGGTCTATGGCTACACCTTC.

A few counts support this clonotype. This chain connects TRBV5-1 to TRBJ1-2; no clear D gene. The CDR3 loop spans 14 amino acids. The V gene's germline CDR1 is SGHRS and CDR2 YFSETQ. V lost 0 bases and J 4 bases, leaving 10 bases between the germline ends. Written as DNA, the CDR3 is TGCGCCAGCAGCTTGGACGGCCAGCCCTATGGCTACACCTTC. Its translation: CASSLDGQPYGYTF.

This chain links TRBV6-5 with TRBJ1-5; D perhaps matches TRBD1 (6 bases). CDR1 and CDR2 (germline): MNHEY, SVGAGI. This CDR3 spans 15 amino acids. The V end was cut by 2 bases, the J end by 7 bases, with 15 bases between. As DNA, the CDR3 is TGTGCCAGCAGTTACGCGACGACAGGTGGGCAGCCCCAGCATTTT. Translation gives CASSYATTGGQPQHF.

In its sample, this clonotype was seen a few times. This rearrangement joins TRBV6-1 to TRBJ1-5; D perhaps matches TRBD1 (6 bases). V lost 6 bases, J lost 4 bases, and 19 bases lay in between. Looked up from germline, CDR1 is MNHNS and CDR2 is SASEGT. This CDR3 spans 16 amino acids. The CDR3 is CASRPTLTGRNQPQHF. The DNA of the CDR3 is TGTGCCAGCAGACCTACCTTGACAGGACGAAATCAGCCCCAGCATTTT.